The present T cell receptor beta chain was sequenced within a study of T cells after yellow fever vaccination. On the study more broadly: Where fractions had low cell numbers, libraries were prepared from them with the SMART-Seq v4 Ultra Low Input RNA kit. Study-wide results and limits: By day 5 rather than day 15, the secondary response had peaked, though it was weaker. The booster response re-showed most primary clones: 95% to 96% CD4, over 80% CD8.

As regards this clonotype: Its target is unknown.

TCR cDNA was made by 5'RACE template switching, adding a universal primer site and UMIs. Via MiXCR, TCRdb re-called the 5' RACE reads, giving one row per CDR3 protein. The table lists approximately 550,000 distinct CDR3 sequences, 13% of them singletons. This clonotype was obtained from a man aged 25-45 years who received the YFV17D yellow fever vaccine. The sample here was PBMCs, taken on the day of the yellow fever booster vaccination.

CDR3 coding DNA: TGCAGTGCTAGAGCGACTAGCGGGAGGGCATTGGATGAGCAGTTCTTC. Its translation is CSARATSGRALDEQFF. This rearrangement joins TRBV20-1 to TRBJ2-1; 14 bases match TRBD2. Losses at the gene ends were 1 base for V and 8 bases for J; bases not matched to a gene: 7. Germline assignment: CDR1 DFQATT and CDR2 SNEGSKA (reference sequence). CDR3 size: 16 residues.